This TCR beta chain came from a study of CXCR3-negative and CXCR3-positive naive CD8 T cells. On this clonotype itself: Its antigen is currently unknown.

CDR1 is SGHAT and CDR2 is FQNNGV in the germline V gene. CDR3 length: 14 amino acids. Preparation of TRB cDNA libraries relied on 5' RACE carrying UMI labels. TCRdb re-called the 5' RACE reads; one entry per CDR3 protein, DNA not given. The sample has over 70,000 distinct CDR3 sequences. Study results and caveats: Comparably high diversity marked both naive subsets, whereas memory CD8+ cells had much lower diversity. In naive cells, CXCR3-negative and CXCR3-positive subsets had similar TRBV-TRBJ usage; memory cells differed. For CXCR3-positive naive cells, TRB CDR3s were more hydrophobic than those of CXCR3-negative naive cells.

The sequencing input was naive CXCR3+ CD8+ T cells from blood. Subset defined: CD45RO-CCR7+CD27+CD95- naive CD8+ T cells expressing CXCR3 (TNR3+). The chain couples TRBV11-2 to TRBJ2-1. The sequence was collected from a human donor in good health. Some clones in this sample may be carry-over from other donors' samples. This CDR3 reads CASSLDGVVNGQFF.